This section outlines one TCR beta chain sequence together with its context. The antigen is unknown. These data originate in a study of T cell responses to AZD1222 COVID-19 vaccine. Findings of the study overall: AZD1222 recipients seropositive at baseline numbered only 5 or 6.

This CDR3 region has 15 residues. Trimming took 1 base from V and 3 from J; bases not matched to a gene: 2. Per the germline V gene, CDR1 is MNHEY and CDR2 is SVGEGT. Sequencing used immunoSEQ multiplex PCR; TCRdb keeps in-frame clones, though not all of them. This table holds 90,000 to 100,000 clones, around 88% found once. The receptor was isolated from an adult in good health. The chain couples TRBV6-2 or TRBV6-3 to TRBJ2-3; 9 bases fit TRBD2. Specimen: peripheral blood, collected on day 0 of AZD1222 vaccination. The CDR3 reads CASSYLAGVTDTQYF. In DNA, the CDR3 is TGTGCCAGCAGTTACTTAGCGGGAGTGACAGATACGCAGTATTTT.